What follows are 13 T cell receptor beta chains derived from one specimen sequenced in a study of CD8+ T cells in alopecia areata. Following extraction, RNA underwent reverse transcription to cDNA, which served as the sequencing template. Using immunoSEQ multiplex PCR, the repertoire was profiled, and TCRdb retains in-frame clones only, with some absent. Among 150,000 to 200,000 clones listed, approximately 62% were seen once. Specified treatment: oral pan-JAK inhibitor, 5-10 mg twice daily. The source was CD4+ T cells sorted from blood, collected at week 24, from a patient treated with tofacitinib. The receptors stem from a human donor with alopecia areata.

This clone has a handful of counts. The DNA is left out, because the CDR3 cannot be placed on it with certainty; the CDR3 is given as TCRdb lists it. The chain uses TRBV23-1 and TRBJ1-2. TRBV23-1 qualifies as an ORF whose function is uncertain. The CDR3 spans 15 residues, counting both ends. The CDR3 loop reads CASSSSWDGGCGYTF.

This chain links TRBV5-1 with TRBJ1-2; 7 bases are a match to TRBD1. Per the germline V gene, CDR1 is SGHRS and CDR2 is YFSETQ. V shed 4 bases, J shed 6 bases, and the junction held 6 bases outside the gene matches. CDR3 length: 13 residues. CDR3 protein: CASSGTTGDGYTF. The CDR3 DNA is TGCGCCAGCAGCGGGACCACAGGGGATGGCTACACCTTC.

The chain recombines TRBV30 with TRBJ2-3; D gene uncertain. The germline CDR1 and CDR2 sequences are GTSNPN and SVGIG (reference sequence). This CDR3 comprises 15 residues. Trimming shortened V by 0 bases and J by 0 bases, and 10 bases separated the two germline ends. This chain's CDR3 is CAWSVGGSSTDTQYF. CDR3 nucleotides: TGTGCCTGGAGTGTGGGCGGATCTAGCACAGATACGCAGTATTTT. The whole variable domain, remainder taken from reference TRBV30 and TRBJ2-3, is SQTIHQWPATLVQPVGSPLSLECTVEGTSNPNLYWYRQAAGRGLQLLFYSVGIGQISSEVPQNLSASRPQDRQFILSSKKLLLSDSGFYLCAWSVGGSSTDTQYFGPGTRLTVL.

This clone was found a few times. The chain uses TRBV10-3 and TRBJ2-5; no clear D. Germline V lookup: CDR1 ENHRY, CDR2 SYGVKD. V lost 5 bases to trimming and J lost 2 bases, with 6 bases between them. The CDR3 runs to 12 residues. CDR3 in DNA: TGTGCCATCAGTCCGGCGCAAGAGACCCAGTACTTC. Protein product: CAISPAQETQYF.

This clone appeared a few times. The chain has TRBV5-6 and TRBJ2-7; 8 bases agree with TRBD1. Germline CDR1 and CDR2: SGHDT and YYEEEE. The CDR3 is 15 amino acids. V lost 4 bases, J lost 1 base, and 7 bases stayed unmatched. The CDR3 DNA sequence: TGTGCCAGCAGCGCCGGGACAGGACTGTCCTACGAGCAGTACTTC. It translates to CASSAGTGLSYEQYF.

J is TRBJ1-1 and V is TRBV25-1; no clear D gene. Trimming pared 4 bases from V and 6 bases from J, leaving 6 bases between. The CDR3 contains 11 residues. Looked up from germline, CDR1 is MGHDK and CDR2 is SYGVNS. The CDR3 here is CASSAGSEAFF. The CDR3 DNA reads TGTGCCAGCAGTGCGGGGTCTGAAGCTTTCTTT.

The sample holds a few counts of this clone. The CDR3 is CSVGTLYTGELFF. CDR3 DNA: TGCAGCGTTGGGACACTATACACCGGGGAGCTGTTTTTT. The rearrangement joins TRBV29-1 to TRBJ2-2; a possible D gene is TRBD1 (5 bases). V gave up 4 bases and J gave up 3 bases, with 9 bases separating them. This CDR3 is 13 amino acids long. Germline lookup yields CDR1 SQVTM and CDR2 ANQGSEA.

In its sample, this clone was seen once. V usage is TRBV30 and J usage is TRBJ1-6, with 12 bases matching TRBD1. The V gene end was trimmed by 5 bases and the J gene end by 9 bases; junction bases not matched to a gene: 5. The CDR3 consists of 14 residues. CDR1 GTSNPN and CDR2 SVGIG come from the germline V gene (reference sequence). The CDR3 DNA reads as TGTGCCTGGGCGGGACAGGGGGCAACTTCACCCCTCCACTTT. Protein sequence: CAWAGQGATSPLHF. Full variable domain (outside the CDR3, taken from reference TRBV30 and TRBJ1-6): SQTIHQWPATLVQPVGSPLSLECTVEGTSNPNLYWYRQAAGRGLQLLFYSVGIGQISSEVPQNLSASRPQDRQFILSSKKLLLSDSGFYLCAWAGQGATSPLHFGNGTRLTVT.

This clone has more than one count but fewer than ten. In DNA, the CDR3 is TGTGCCAGCAGCTTAGACGTAAATCAGCCCCAGCATTTT. Translation gives CASSLDVNQPQHF. V gene TRBV7-3 combines with J gene TRBJ1-5; D is ambiguous. The ends were cut back, 2 bases at V and 4 bases at J, with 6 bases in the middle. The CDR3 is made up of 13 amino acids. Per the germline V gene, CDR1 is SGHTA and CDR2 is FQGTGA.

This clone was counted between two and nine times. The V gene is TRBV7-8, the J gene TRBJ2-7, with TRBD1 matching over 7 bases. The CDR3 loop spans 12 amino acids. V dropped 1 base and J dropped 9; count of bases not matched to a gene: 3. Germline lookup yields CDR1 SGHVS and CDR2 FQNEAQ. CDR3 nucleotides: TGTGCCAGCAGCTTAGTCCGGGACAGGCAGTACTTC. The encoded protein is CASSLVRDRQYF.

Written as DNA, the CDR3 is TGTGCTAGTATGTCAGGGACCTACAATGAGCAGTTCTTC. It specifies CASMSGTYNEQFF. V is TRBV12-5 and J is TRBJ2-1, with D possibly TRBD1 on 5 matching bases. Germline lookup yields CDR1 LGHNT and CDR2 FRNRAP. The CDR3 contains 13 residues. Trimming took off 8 bases at V and 2 bases at J, with 10 bases between the two ends. The whole variable domain, filled in from reference TRBV12-5 and TRBJ2-1, reads DARVTQTPRHKVTEMGQEVTMRCQPILGHNTVFWYRQTMMQGLELLAYFRNRAPLDDSGMPKDRFSAEMPDATLATLKIQPSEPRDSAVYFCASMSGTYNEQFFGPGTRLTVL.

The chain combines TRBV4-2 with TRBJ2-7; 9 bases agree with TRBD1. Unmatched junction bases numbered 6, after V lost 0 bases and J lost 6 bases. CDR1 and CDR2 from the germline V gene are LGHNA and YNFKEQ. The CDR3 runs 15 residues. The CDR3 is CASSQERTGAREQYF. The CDR3 DNA reads as TGTGCCAGCAGCCAAGAAAGGACAGGGGCTCGCGAGCAGTACTTC.

J is TRBJ1-2 and V is TRBV18, with D uncertain. The CDR3 has 13 amino acids. V lost 3 bases to trimming and J lost 0 bases, with 5 bases between them. The germline V gene has CDR1 KGHSH and CDR2 LQKENI. CDR3 protein: CASSPGANYGYTF. The CDR3 nucleotides read TGTGCCAGCTCACCCGGGGCTAACTATGGCTACACCTTC.